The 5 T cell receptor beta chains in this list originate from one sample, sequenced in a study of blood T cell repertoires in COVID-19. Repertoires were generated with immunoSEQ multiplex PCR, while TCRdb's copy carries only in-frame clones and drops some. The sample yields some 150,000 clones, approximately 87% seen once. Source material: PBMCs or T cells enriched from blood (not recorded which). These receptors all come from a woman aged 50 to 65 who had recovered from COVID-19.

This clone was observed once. CDR3 nucleotide sequence: TGCGCCAGCAGCTCGGGACTAGATTTGGCCGGGGATACGCAGTATTTT. Protein sequence: CASSSGLDLAGDTQYF. The J gene is TRBJ2-3, the V gene TRBV4-3; 8 bases agree with TRBD2. The CDR3 sequence is 16 residues long. The junction had 13 bases not matched to a gene; V was cut back by 5 bases and J by 6 bases. From germline, CDR1 is LGHNA and CDR2 YSLEER.

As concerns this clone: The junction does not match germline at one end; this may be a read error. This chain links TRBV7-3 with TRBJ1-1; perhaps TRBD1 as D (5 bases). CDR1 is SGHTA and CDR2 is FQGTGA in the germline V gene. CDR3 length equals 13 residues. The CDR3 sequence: CTSSSGQNTEAFF. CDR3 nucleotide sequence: TGTACCAGCAGCTCCGGACAAAACACTGAAGCTTTCTTT.

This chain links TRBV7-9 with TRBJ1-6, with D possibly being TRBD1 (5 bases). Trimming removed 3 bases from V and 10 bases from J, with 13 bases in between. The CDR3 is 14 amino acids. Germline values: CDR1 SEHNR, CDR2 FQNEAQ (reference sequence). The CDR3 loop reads CASSLLGAWSPLHF. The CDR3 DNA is TGTGCCAGCAGCTTGTTAGGGGCTTGGTCACCCCTCCACTTT.

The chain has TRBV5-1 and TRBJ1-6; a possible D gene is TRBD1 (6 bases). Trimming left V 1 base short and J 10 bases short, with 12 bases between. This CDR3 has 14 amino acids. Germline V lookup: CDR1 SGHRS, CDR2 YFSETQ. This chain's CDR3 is CASSLTGLDSPLHF. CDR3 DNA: TGCGCCAGCAGCTTGACAGGGCTCGACTCACCCCTCCACTTT.

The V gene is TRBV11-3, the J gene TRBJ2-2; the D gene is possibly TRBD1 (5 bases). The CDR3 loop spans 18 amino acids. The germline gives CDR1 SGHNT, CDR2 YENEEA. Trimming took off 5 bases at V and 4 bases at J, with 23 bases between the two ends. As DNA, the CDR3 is TGTGCCAGCAGCGGGCGGAATTACAGGCAGCGAGGCACCGGGGAGCTGTTTTTT. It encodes CASSGRNYRQRGTGELFF.